Presented here are 4 T cell receptor beta chains from one specimen sequenced in a study of cytomegalovirus exposure and HLA in healthy donors. 13 Jbeta primers and 60 Vbeta primers were used for the PCR. The data were produced by immunoSEQ multiplex PCR, yet TCRdb's version contains in-frame clones alone and is incomplete. The table has about 190,000 clones, around 82% seen once. The sample taken for sequencing was PBMCs. These receptors all come from a woman younger than 45 in good health and CMV-seropositive.

This chain connects TRBV7-9 to TRBJ2-3; 8 nucleotides line up with TRBD2. Germline trimming cut 4 bases from V and 6 bases from J; bases unmatched to any gene: 15. CDR1 and CDR2 from the germline V gene are SEHNR and FQNEAQ (reference sequence). The CDR3 contains 17 residues. The CDR3 region is CASSSSGGRSPPDTQYF. The CDR3 DNA is TGTGCCAGCAGCTCGAGCGGCGGGAGGTCCCCGCCGGATACGCAGTATTTT.

This clone was picked up a small number of times. The chain recombines TRBV6-4 with TRBJ1-2; 8 nucleotides line up with TRBD1. The germline V gene encodes CDR1 MRHNA and CDR2 SNTAGT. V trimming: 6 bases; J trimming: 5 bases; junction bases outside the gene matches: 11. The CDR3 totals 15 residues. The CDR3 reads CASSQGQGGGYGYTF. As DNA, the CDR3 is TGTGCCAGCAGCCAAGGACAGGGAGGAGGTTATGGCTACACCTTC.

The chain has TRBV27 and TRBJ2-7; TRBD1 agrees at 8 bases. The CDR3 covers 15 residues. Germline lookup yields CDR1 MNHEY and CDR2 SMNVEV (reference sequence). Trimming took 6 bases from V and 2 from J; bases not matched to a gene: 9. CDR3 in amino acids: CASSLSGTGPYEQYF. The CDR3, as DNA: TGTGCCAGCAGCCTCTCCGGGACAGGTCCCTACGAGCAGTACTTC.

The chain employs TRBV6-5 and TRBJ2-5, with TRBD1 matching 7 bases. J gave up 11 bases and V 6 bases, and 15 bases lay outside the gene matches. The germline V gene has CDR1 MNHEY and CDR2 SVGAGI. The CDR3 is made up of 14 amino acids. This CDR3 reads CASSLDRVAGEQYF. The CDR3, as DNA: TGTGCCAGCAGCCTTGACAGGGTCGCTGGAGAGCAGTACTTC.